This is a list of T cell receptor beta chains from one sample in a study of T cells expressing NK-cell markers. TCRdb reworked the 5' RACE reads into one entry per CDR3 protein, no DNA. The sample totals over 350,000 distinct CDR3 sequences. The sequencing sample was made of blood T cells: a sorted CD56 or NKG2C T cell subset, CD4+ or CD8+ T cells, or bulk PBMC T cells (not recorded which). The receptors originated from a woman in her forties or fifties in good health. Both conserved end residues are part of each CDR3.

j_gene: TRBJ1-1; v_gene: TRBV15; CDR3aa: CATSEGKNTEAFF
j_gene: TRBJ2-3; v_gene: TRBV5-1; CDR3aa: CASSFSSAVTFADTQYF
j_gene: TRBJ2-3; v_gene: TRBV3-1; CDR3aa: CASSQGADTQYF
j_gene: TRBJ2-1; v_gene: TRBV9; CDR3aa: CASSAPDKKDYNEQFF
j_gene: TRBJ1-6; v_gene: TRBV5-1; CDR3aa: CASGQGLDNSPLHF
j_gene: TRBJ2-1; v_gene: TRBV12-3/TRBV12-4; CDR3aa: CASTDIQDRRMREQFF
j_gene: TRBJ1-2; v_gene: TRBV20-1; CDR3aa: CSARSITNYGYTF
j_gene: TRBJ2-3; v_gene: TRBV4-1; CDR3aa: CASSQGPGHLRTSTDTQYF
j_gene: TRBJ2-3; v_gene: TRBV5-6; CDR3aa: CASSWDRSGLASTDTQYF
j_gene: TRBJ1-2; v_gene: TRBV10-3; CDR3aa: CAIMVLGGGYTF
j_gene: TRBJ2-3; v_gene: TRBV4-1; CDR3aa: CASSTRPRGMERDTQYF
j_gene: TRBJ2-3; v_gene: TRBV28; CDR3aa: CASSRLAGGRDTDTQYF
j_gene: TRBJ2-1; v_gene: TRBV12-5; CDR3aa: CAGSPGLAGDDEQFF
j_gene: TRBJ1-1; v_gene: TRBV19; CDR3aa: CASSPYLGRDNYRGITEAFF